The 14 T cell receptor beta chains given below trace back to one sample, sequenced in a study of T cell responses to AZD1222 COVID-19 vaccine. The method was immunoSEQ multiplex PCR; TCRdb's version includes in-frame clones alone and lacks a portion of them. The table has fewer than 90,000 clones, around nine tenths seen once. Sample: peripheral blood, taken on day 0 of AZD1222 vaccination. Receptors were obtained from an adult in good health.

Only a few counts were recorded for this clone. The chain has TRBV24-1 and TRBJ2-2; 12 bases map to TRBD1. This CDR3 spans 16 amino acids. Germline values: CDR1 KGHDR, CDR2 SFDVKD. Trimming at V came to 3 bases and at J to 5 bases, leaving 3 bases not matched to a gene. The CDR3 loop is CATSDPGQGATGELFF. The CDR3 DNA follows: TGTGCCACCAGTGATCCGGGACAGGGGGCAACCGGGGAGCTGTTTTTT.

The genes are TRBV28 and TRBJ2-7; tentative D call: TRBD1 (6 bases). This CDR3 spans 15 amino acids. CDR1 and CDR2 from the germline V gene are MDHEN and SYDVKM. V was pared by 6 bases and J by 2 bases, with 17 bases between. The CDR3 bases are TGTGCCAGCAGCTGGGGAACAGGGTTTCCCTACGAGCAGTACTTC. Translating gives CASSWGTGFPYEQYF. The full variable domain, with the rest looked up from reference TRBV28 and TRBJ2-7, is DVKVTQSSRYLVKRTGEKVFLECVQDMDHENMFWYRQDPGLGLRLIYFSYDVKMKEKGDIPEGYSVSREKKERFSLILESASTNQTSMYLCASSWGTGFPYEQYFGPGTRLTVT.

CDR3 loop: CASRRAPQETQYF. CDR3 nucleotides: TGTGCCAGCAGACGGGCCCCCCAAGAGACCCAGTACTTC. The chain uses TRBV11-2 and TRBJ2-5; D unclear. Germline CDR1 and CDR2: SGHAT and FQNNGV. Trimming removed 6 bases at V and 1 base at J, with 9 bases between. The CDR3 covers 13 residues. Based on the CDR3 plus reference TRBV11-2 and TRBJ2-5, the full variable domain is EAGVAQSPRYKIIEKRQSVAFWCNPISGHATLYWYQQILGQGPKLLIQFQNNGVVDDSQLPKDRFSAERLKGVDSTLKIQPAKLEDSAVYLCASRRAPQETQYFGPGTRLLVL.

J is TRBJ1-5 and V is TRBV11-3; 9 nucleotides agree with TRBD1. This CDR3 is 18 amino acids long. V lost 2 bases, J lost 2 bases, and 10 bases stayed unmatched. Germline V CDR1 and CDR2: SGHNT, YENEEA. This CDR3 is CASSLWDREVWGNQPQHF. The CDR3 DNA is TGTGCCAGCAGCTTATGGGACAGGGAGGTATGGGGCAATCAGCCCCAGCATTTT.

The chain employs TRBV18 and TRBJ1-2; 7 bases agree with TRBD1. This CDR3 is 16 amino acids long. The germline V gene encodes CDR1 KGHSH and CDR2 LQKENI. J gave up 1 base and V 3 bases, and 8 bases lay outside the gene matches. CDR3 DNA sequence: TGTGCCAGCTCACCTCCCGGGACAGATATTAACTATGGCTACACCTTC. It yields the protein CASSPPGTDINYGYTF.

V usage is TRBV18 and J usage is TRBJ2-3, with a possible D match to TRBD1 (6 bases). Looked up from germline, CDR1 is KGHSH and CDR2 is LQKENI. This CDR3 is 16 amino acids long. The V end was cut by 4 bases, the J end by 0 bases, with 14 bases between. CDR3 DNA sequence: TGTGCCAGCTCACTTTATACAGGGTCAAGCACAGATACGCAGTATTTT. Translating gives CASSLYTGSSTDTQYF.

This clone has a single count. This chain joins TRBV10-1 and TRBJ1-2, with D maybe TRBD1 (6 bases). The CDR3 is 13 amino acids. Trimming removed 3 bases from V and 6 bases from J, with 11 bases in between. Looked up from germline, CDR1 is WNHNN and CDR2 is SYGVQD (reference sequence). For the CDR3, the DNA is TGCGCCAGCAGTGAAACAGGGCTCGATGGCTACACCTTC. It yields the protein CASSETGLDGYTF.

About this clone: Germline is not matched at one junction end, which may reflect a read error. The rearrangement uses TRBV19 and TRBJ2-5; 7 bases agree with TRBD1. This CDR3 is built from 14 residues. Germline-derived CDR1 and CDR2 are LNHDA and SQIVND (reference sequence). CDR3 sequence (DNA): TGTGCCACTAGTCAAGGGACAGCCCAAGAGACCCAGTACTTC. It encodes CATSQGTAQETQYF.

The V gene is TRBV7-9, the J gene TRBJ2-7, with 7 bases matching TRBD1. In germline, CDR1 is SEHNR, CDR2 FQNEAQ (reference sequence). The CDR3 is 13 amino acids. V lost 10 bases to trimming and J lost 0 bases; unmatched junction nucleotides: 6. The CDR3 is CATSRGPSYEQYF. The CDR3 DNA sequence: TGTGCCACGTCGAGGGGGCCCTCCTACGAGCAGTACTTC. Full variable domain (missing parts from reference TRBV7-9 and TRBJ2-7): DTGVSQNPRHKITKRGQNVTFRCDPISEHNRLYWYRQTLGQGPEFLTYFQNEAQLEKSRLLSDRFSAERPKGSFSTLEIQRTEQGDSAMYLCATSRGPSYEQYFGPGTRLTVT.

CDR3 DNA: TGTGCCAGCTCAGTAGCGGCAGATGAGCAGTTCTTC. Amino acid sequence: CASSVAADEQFF. V and J are TRBV18 and TRBJ2-1; the D gene is possibly TRBD2 (6 bases). Between the trimmed V and J ends, which lost 5 bases and 8 bases, there was a span of 10 bases. Per germline, CDR1 KGHSH and CDR2 LQKENI. The CDR3 has 12 residues.

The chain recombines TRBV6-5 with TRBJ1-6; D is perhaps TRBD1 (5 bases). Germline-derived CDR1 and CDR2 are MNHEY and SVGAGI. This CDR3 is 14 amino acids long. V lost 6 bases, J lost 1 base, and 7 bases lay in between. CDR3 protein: CASRGRSYNSPLHF. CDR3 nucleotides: TGTGCCAGCAGGGGGCGTTCCTATAATTCACCCCTCCACTTT.

DNA of the CDR3: TGTGCCAGCAGGGGGCTCTCCTACGAGCAGTACGTC. Its protein product is CASRGLSYEQYV. V is TRBV6-5 and J is TRBJ2-7, with a tentative D call TRBD1 (5 bases). The CDR3 contains 12 residues. Trimming cost V 6 bases and J 0 bases, with 6 bases left between them. Germline CDR1 is MNHEY and CDR2 is SVGAGI.

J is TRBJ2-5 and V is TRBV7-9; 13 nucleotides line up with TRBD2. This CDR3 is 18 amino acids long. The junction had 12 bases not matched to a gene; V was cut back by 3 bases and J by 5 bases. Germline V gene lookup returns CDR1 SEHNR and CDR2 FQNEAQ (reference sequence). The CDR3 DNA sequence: TGTGCCAGCAGCTTTTCGACTAGCGGGGGGACTTCCTGGGAGACCCAGTACTTC. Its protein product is CASSFSTSGGTSWETQYF.

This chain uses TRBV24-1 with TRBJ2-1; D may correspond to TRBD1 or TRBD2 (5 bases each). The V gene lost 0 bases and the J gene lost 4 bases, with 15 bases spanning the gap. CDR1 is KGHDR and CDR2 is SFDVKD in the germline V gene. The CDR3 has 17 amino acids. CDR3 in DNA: TGTGCCACCAGTGATTTGGGTAAGGCAGGGACGTACAATGAGCAGTTCTTC. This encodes CATSDLGKAGTYNEQFF.